The 15 T cell receptor beta chains in this list originate from one sample, sequenced in a study of blood T cells in healthy people across ages. With a J-beta primer mix and a sample-barcoded 5' primer, a second PCR ran 7 to 11 cycles. TCRdb processed the 5' RACE reads anew with MiXCR; each CDR3 protein has one entry. Of roughly 730,000 distinct CDR3 sequences listed, more than 50% are singletons. The source material was blood. The source of these receptors is a man aged 35 to 55 in good health.

The genes are TRBV11-2 and TRBJ2-5; D may match TRBD1 or TRBD2 (5 bases each). The CDR3 has 15 amino acids. Trimming removed 6 bases at V and 5 bases at J, with 19 bases between. The germline V gene encodes CDR1 SGHAT and CDR2 FQNNGV. As DNA, the CDR3 is TGTGCCAGCAGGAGGCCGGGACGTTTGAGGGAGACCCAGTACTTC. Its translation: CASRRPGRLRETQYF. Looking up the rest from reference TRBV11-2 and TRBJ2-5 gives the full variable domain: EAGVAQSPRYKIIEKRQSVAFWCNPISGHATLYWYQQILGQGPKLLIQFQNNGVVDDSQLPKDRFSAERLKGVDSTLKIQPAKLEDSAVYLCASRRPGRLRETQYFGPGTRLLVL.

This clonotype turned up a few times. The chain carries TRBV6-2 or TRBV6-3 and TRBJ2-7, with unresolved D. CDR1 and CDR2 (germline): MNHEY, SVGEGT. With 6 bases removed from V and 0 bases from J, the gap between germline ends came to 15 bases. There are 15 residues in the CDR3. In nucleotides, the CDR3 is TGTGCCAGCAGGCAAGACGCTCCCCCCTCCTACGAGCAGTACTTC. Translating it yields CASRQDAPPSYEQYF.

The V and J genes are TRBV5-1 and TRBJ1-1; 8 positions match TRBD1. V was pared by 2 bases and J by 0 bases, with 3 bases of the junction left unmatched. Germline V gene lookup returns CDR1 SGHRS and CDR2 YFSETQ. This CDR3 has 15 residues. The DNA of the CDR3 is TGCGCCAGCAGCTTCACAGGGGGAATGAACACTGAAGCTTTCTTT. Translating gives CASSFTGGMNTEAFF.

The V gene is TRBV7-2, the J gene TRBJ2-3; 10 bases are shared with TRBD2. The germline V gene encodes CDR1 SGHTA and CDR2 FQGNSA. This CDR3 has 14 amino acids. Trimming removed 5 bases from V and 4 bases from J; junction bases left unmatched: 3. This CDR3 is CASSKGLAPDTQYF. The CDR3 DNA reads as TGTGCCAGCAGCAAGGGACTAGCGCCAGATACGCAGTATTTT.

J is TRBJ2-1 and V is TRBV29-1, with D possibly TRBD2 on 6 matching bases. The CDR3 is 17 residues long. Germline V gene sequence: CDR1 SQVTM, CDR2 ANQGSEA. Trimming left V 2 bases short and J 0 bases short, with 17 bases between. CDR3 residues: CSVERRGVSSSYNEQFF. The CDR3 nucleotides read TGCAGCGTTGAACGGAGGGGTGTCTCGAGCTCCTACAATGAGCAGTTCTTC.

The chain carries TRBV20-1 and TRBJ2-3; 9 nucleotides match TRBD2. The CDR3 has 16 residues. The germline V gene has CDR1 DFQATT and CDR2 SNEGSKA (reference sequence). J lost 0 bases, V lost 3 bases, and 7 bases had no gene match. CDR3 in amino acids: CSASSLAGTSTDTQYF. The CDR3 DNA sequence: TGCAGTGCTAGCTCGCTAGCGGGGACTAGCACAGATACGCAGTATTTT.

The chain uses TRBV20-1 and TRBJ2-1; 9 positions match TRBD2. Germline CDR1 DFQATT, CDR2 SNEGSKA (reference sequence). V shed 1 base, J shed 9 bases, and the junction held 7 bases outside the gene matches. CDR3 size: 14 residues. CDR3 sequence reads: CSARAASGISEQFF. The CDR3 DNA is TGCAGTGCTAGAGCCGCTAGCGGGATAAGTGAGCAGTTCTTC.

This rearrangement joins TRBV5-1 to TRBJ2-7; no firm D call. The CDR3 runs 13 residues. V was clipped by 4 bases and J by 2 bases, with 10 bases between them. Germline V gene lookup returns CDR1 SGHRS and CDR2 YFSETQ. The CDR3 DNA sequence: TGCGCCAGCAGCCCGGGCAATGCCTACGAGCAGTACTTC. This sequence encodes CASSPGNAYEQYF.

There are a few counts of this clonotype. The V and J genes are TRBV7-9 and TRBJ2-5; D uncertain. Trimming pared 5 bases from V and 5 bases from J, leaving 9 bases between. The length of the CDR3 is 12 residues. Germline CDR1 reads SEHNR; CDR2 reads FQNEAQ (reference sequence). DNA of the CDR3: TGTGCCAGCAGCACGGGCCGGGAGACCCAGTACTTC. Residues: CASSTGRETQYF.

The chain carries TRBV6-1 and TRBJ1-1; D is uncertain. V was pared by 5 bases and J by 5 bases, with 9 bases between. CDR1 is MNHNS and CDR2 is SASEGT in the germline V gene. The CDR3 covers 12 residues. The CDR3 region is CASSSVETEAFF. Written as DNA, the CDR3 is TGTGCCAGCAGTTCCGTAGAGACTGAAGCTTTCTTT.

This clonotype was counted a few times. The chain recombines TRBV11-1 with TRBJ2-7, with 11 bases lining up with TRBD2. CDR1 and CDR2 from the germline V gene are SGHAT and FQDESV (reference sequence). The CDR3 loop spans 15 amino acids. Losses at the gene ends were 5 bases for V and 2 bases for J; bases not matched to a gene: 5. In nucleotides, the CDR3 is TGTGCCAGCAGCCCCATGGGACTAGCGGCCTACGAGCAGTACTTC. Translating gives CASSPMGLAAYEQYF.

The V gene is TRBV29-1, the J gene TRBJ2-1; the match to TRBD2 covers 14 bases. Germline CDR1 SQVTM, CDR2 ANQGSEA. V lost 8 bases, J lost 1 base, and 7 bases stayed unmatched. CDR3 length: 16 amino acids. The CDR3 sequence: CSLQGTSGSSYNEQFF. CDR3 DNA: TGCAGCCTTCAAGGGACTAGCGGGAGTTCCTACAATGAGCAGTTCTTC.

A note on this clonotype: Its ends do not fully match the called genes, so a read error is possible. V is TRBV20-1 and J is TRBJ2-1; no definite D call. Germline assignment: CDR1 DFQATT and CDR2 SNEGSKA (reference sequence). CDR3 length: 15 amino acids. CDR3 residues: CGARRRRPPYNEQFF. CDR3 bases: TGCGGTGCCCGCCGGCGTCGTCCCCCTTACAATGAGCAGTTCTTC.

The V call is TRBV4-3, the J call TRBJ2-1; 10 bases match TRBD2. The junction had 16 bases not matched to a gene; V was cut back by 3 bases and J by 8 bases. This CDR3 region has 18 residues. Germline values: CDR1 LGHNA, CDR2 YSLEER. In nucleotides, the CDR3 is TGCGCCAGCAGCCAGGGAACTAGCGGGAACCTCCGGAGGGATGAGCAGTTCTTC. This encodes CASSQGTSGNLRRDEQFF.

This clonotype has more than one count but fewer than ten. This chain joins TRBV20-1 and TRBJ2-3; TRBD2 matches 9 bases. This CDR3 comprises 14 residues. The V gene end was trimmed by 4 bases and the J gene end by 7 bases; junction bases not matched to a gene: 9. Germline values: CDR1 DFQATT, CDR2 SNEGSKA (reference sequence). Written as DNA, the CDR3 is TGCAGTGCTAAGACCGCGGGGGGGTCATATACGCAGTATTTT. Translated, it gives CSAKTAGGSYTQYF.